Listed below are T cell receptor beta chains from one sample, sequenced in a study of blood T cell repertoires in COVID-19. Measured with immunoSEQ multiplex PCR; TCRdb has only the in-frame clones, and not every one. This sample has 110,000 or so clones, with more than 80% found just once. The sequenced sample was peripheral blood. The origin of the receptors is a woman aged 55-69 years with COVID-19, enrolled during active disease. The CDR3 runs from the conserved cysteine through the conserved F or W. The order of the fields is clone size, J gene, CDR3 length, V gene, D gene, CDR3 protein, CDR3 DNA. D genes are given only for firm matches. Clone size, where shown, is once, few, many, or a class for clones that have expanded.

size: .
J: TRBJ1-1
length: 16
V: TRBV18
D: .
CDR3: CASSILGQNLYTEAFF
DNA: TGTGCCAGCTCAATATTGGGACAAAATTTGTATACTGAAGCTTTCTTT

size: few
J: TRBJ1-2
length: 15
V: TRBV7-8
D: TRBD1
CDR3: CASSRGQGDDYGYTF
DNA: TGTGCCAGCAGCAGGGGACAGGGGGACGACTATGGCTACACCTTC

size: .
J: TRBJ2-5
length: 13
V: TRBV6-5
D: TRBD2
CDR3: CATRRSGEETQYF
DNA: TGTGCCACCAGACGTAGCGGGGAAGAGACCCAGTACTTC

size: .
J: TRBJ2-5
length: 18
V: TRBV13
D: .
CDR3: CASSLGFRVKHLQETQYF
DNA: TGTGCCAGCAGCTTAGGGTTCAGGGTGAAGCACCTCCAAGAGACCCAGTACTTC

size: .
J: TRBJ2-3
length: 16
V: TRBV4-2
D: TRBD2
CDR3: CASRGSGWGGTDTQYF
DNA: TGTGCCAGCAGAGGTAGCGGGTGGGGCGGCACAGATACGCAGTATTTT

size: .
J: TRBJ2-1
length: 14
V: TRBV19
D: .
CDR3: CASMAVGSYNEQFF
DNA: TGTGCCAGTATGGCGGTCGGCTCCTACAATGAGCAGTTCTTC

size: .
J: TRBJ2-3
length: 17
V: TRBV2
D: TRBD2
CDR3: CASSGVERGAPTDTQYF
DNA: TGTGCCAGCAGTGGTGTTGAGCGGGGGGCACCCACAGATACGCAGTATTTT

size: .
J: TRBJ2-7
length: 16
V: TRBV28
D: .
CDR3: CASSLFGGPSSYEQYF
DNA: TGTGCCAGCAGTTTGTTCGGGGGACCGAGCTCCTACGAGCAGTACTTC

size: .
J: TRBJ2-1
length: 16
V: TRBV5-4
D: TRBD1
CDR3: CASSPGRTGEVNEQFF
DNA: TGTGCCAGCAGCCCCGGGCGGACAGGGGAAGTCAATGAGCAGTTCTTC

size: .
J: TRBJ2-7
length: 15
V: TRBV11-3
D: .
CDR3: CASSPDSESSYEQYF
DNA: TGTGCCAGCAGCCCAGACTCCGAGAGCTCCTACGAGCAGTACTTC

size: once
J: TRBJ2-5
length: 12
V: TRBV2
D: .
CDR3: CASSDRVETQYF
DNA: TGTGCCAGCAGTGACAGGGTAGAGACCCAGTACTTC

size: .
J: TRBJ2-7
length: 14
V: TRBV7-9
D: .
CDR3: CASSYPGKPYEQYF
DNA: TGTGCCAGCAGCTATCCGGGAAAACCCTACGAGCAGTACTTC

size: .
J: TRBJ2-2
length: 13
V: TRBV10-3
D: .
CDR3: CAIRQGKNGELFF
DNA: TGTGCCATCAGGCAGGGAAAGAACGGGGAGCTGTTTTTT

size: .
J: TRBJ2-7
length: 12
V: TRBV20-1
D: .
CDR3: CSASNMPYEQYF
DNA: TGCAGTGCTAGTAACATGCCCTACGAGCAGTACTTC

size: many
J: TRBJ1-2
length: 15
V: TRBV25-1
D: TRBD1
CDR3: CASTGKGGGLYGYTF
DNA: TGTGCCAGCACCGGCAAAGGGGGCGGGCTCTATGGCTACACCTTC

size: .
J: TRBJ1-1
length: 13
V: TRBV5-4
D: TRBD1
CDR3: CASGGQAGGEAFF
DNA: TGTGCCAGCGGAGGACAGGCTGGCGGTGAAGCTTTCTTT

size: .
J: TRBJ1-3
length: 16
V: TRBV9
D: TRBD1
CDR3: CASSVEPGGAGNTIYF
DNA: TGTGCCAGCAGCGTAGAACCAGGGGGCGCTGGAAACACCATATATTTT

size: .
J: TRBJ2-1
length: 14
V: TRBV15
D: .
CDR3: CATGRGGDVNEQFF
DNA: TGTGCCACCGGTAGAGGGGGGGACGTTAATGAGCAGTTCTTC

size: .
J: TRBJ2-5
length: 18
V: TRBV15
D: TRBD1
CDR3: CATSITNRGNEYRETQYF
DNA: TGTGCCACCAGCATTACGAACAGGGGGAATGAATACCGAGAGACCCAGTACTTC

size: few
J: TRBJ2-7
length: 16
V: TRBV2
D: TRBD1
CDR3: CASSGKGQGVRYEQYF
DNA: TGTGCCAGCAGCGGGAAGGGACAGGGGGTCAGGTACGAGCAGTACTTC

size: .
J: TRBJ1-5
length: 13
V: TRBV19
D: .
CDR3: CASSTQSDQPQHF
DNA: TGTGCCAGTAGTACGCAGAGCGATCAGCCCCAGCATTTT

size: .
J: TRBJ2-6
length: 17
V: TRBV7-8
D: .
CDR3: CASSFPRGPTGANVLTF
DNA: TGTGCCAGCAGCTTTCCGCGGGGGCCCACTGGGGCCAACGTCCTGACTTTC